A selection of T cell receptor beta chains follows, all from one sample in a study of cytomegalovirus exposure and HLA in healthy donors. The data were produced by immunoSEQ multiplex PCR, yet TCRdb's version contains in-frame clones alone and is incomplete. Among about 110,000 clones, around 95% were seen once, and the ten largest hold about 0.7%. The sequenced material came from PBMCs. These receptors originate from a woman aged 18-29 years in good health and CMV-seronegative. CDR3s include the opening cysteine and the closing phenylalanine or tryptophan. The order of the fields is J gene, V gene, D gene, clone size, CDR3 DNA, CDR3 protein. The D gene is left open where the match is weak. Clone size is shown for a subset of rows, as once, few, many or a class of expanded clone.

TRBJ2-5,TRBV5-1,-,-,TGCGCCAGCAGCTTGGGACACGTTATTCAAGAGACCCAGTACTTC,CASSLGHVIQETQYF
TRBJ1-4,TRBV6-6,TRBD1,-,TGTGCCAGCGAGGGACAGGGGACTGAAAAACTGTTTTTT,CASEGQGTEKLFF
TRBJ1-2,TRBV19,TRBD1,-,TGTGCCAGTCGCAGCGGGACAGGGTGGAGCTATGGCTACACCTTC,CASRSGTGWSYGYTF
TRBJ2-5,TRBV18,-,-,TGTGCCAGCTCACCACCGATGGGCCCCCGGGAGACCCAGTACTTC,CASSPPMGPRETQYF
TRBJ2-1,TRBV28,-,-,TGTGCCAGCAGCCAGGTTCTAGCGAGTGAGCAGTTCTTC,CASSQVLASEQFF
TRBJ2-3,TRBV18,TRBD2,-,TGTGCCAGCTCACCGGGGGGGTTTTTGACAAACGACGGAGATACGCAGTATTTT,CASSPGGFLTNDGDTQYF
TRBJ2-3,TRBV6-5,TRBD1,once,TGTGCCAGCACACAGGGGACCAGCACAGATACGCAGTATTTT,CASTQGTSTDTQYF
TRBJ2-3,TRBV27,-,once,TGTGCCAGCAGTTACCAGCGGGCAAGCACAGATACGCAGTATTTT,CASSYQRASTDTQYF
TRBJ1-2,TRBV7-8,TRBD1,-,TGTGCCAGCAGCTTAGCGGGGACAGGGAACTATGGCTACACCTTC,CASSLAGTGNYGYTF
TRBJ1-3,TRBV5-6,TRBD1,once,TGTGCCAGCAGCTTGAAACGTCCGGGCCAGGGGGGAGGAAACACCATATATTTT,CASSLKRPGQGGGNTIYF
TRBJ1-2,TRBV28,TRBD1,-,TGTGCCAGCAGTTCCGCGGACAGGGCGGATGGCTACACCTTC,CASSSADRADGYTF
TRBJ1-2,TRBV2,-,-,TGTGCCAGCAGATGGGGGCCCTATGGCTACACCTTC,CASRWGPYGYTF
TRBJ2-1,TRBV7-2,-,-,TGTGCCAGCAGCTTAGACTCAGGGTACAATGAGCAGTTCTTC,CASSLDSGYNEQFF
TRBJ2-3,TRBV7-9,TRBD2,-,TGTGCCAGCAGCCGTAGCGGGGGCACAGATACGCAGTATTTT,CASSRSGGTDTQYF
TRBJ2-1,TRBV28,-,-,TGTGCCAGCAGTTCCCAACAGGGCGGTGAGCAGTTCTTC,CASSSQQGGEQFF
TRBJ1-5,TRBV4-1,-,-,TGCGCCAGCAGCCAAAACACCCTCCAGTCCAATCAGCCCCAGCATTTT,CASSQNTLQSNQPQHF
TRBJ1-1,TRBV15,TRBD1,once,TGTGCCACCAGCACCCCGGAGTCAGGGGGAAAAGCTTTCTTT,CATSTPESGGKAFF
TRBJ1-2,TRBV2,TRBD1,-,TGTGCCAGCAGAGGGGACAGGGGGCTTGATGGCTACACCTTC,CASRGDRGLDGYTF
TRBJ1-1,TRBV6-5,TRBD1,-,TGTGCCAGCAGTCCGACCGGGACAGGTCACACTGAAGCTTTCTTT,CASSPTGTGHTEAFF
TRBJ2-1,TRBV10-3,TRBD2,-,TGTGCCATCAGAACCGGGGGGGGCCAGGACAATGAGCAGTTCTTC,CAIRTGGGQDNEQFF
TRBJ2-7,TRBV28,TRBD2,-,TGTGCCAGCAGTTTATGGTCTAGCGGAGCGACCCTCTACGAGCAGTACTTC,CASSLWSSGATLYEQYF
TRBJ1-5,TRBV28,TRBD1,-,TGTGCCAGCAGTGGGACAGAGGCAAAAGGCAATCAGCCCCAGCATTTT,CASSGTEAKGNQPQHF
TRBJ2-7,TRBV6-1,-,-,TGTGCCAGCAGTGGGGGTACGGGGGGCGATGGGTACGAGCAGTACTTC,CASSGGTGGDGYEQYF
TRBJ2-5,TRBV7-3,-,-,TGTGCCAGCAGCCTTGGACTAGGGGGCCAAGAGACCCAGTACTTC,CASSLGLGGQETQYF
TRBJ2-3,TRBV5-5,-,-,TGTGCCAGCAGCGCCCAGGGGGGACTTCTCACAGATACGCAGTATTTT,CASSAQGGLLTDTQYF
TRBJ2-5,TRBV19,-,-,TGTGCCAGTAGTATCTACATTGGGTTTGAGGGCGGAGAGACCCAGTACTTC,CASSIYIGFEGGETQYF
TRBJ2-1,TRBV9,-,-,TGTGCCAGCAGCCCGGGACTGGTGTACAATGAGCAGTTCTTC,CASSPGLVYNEQFF